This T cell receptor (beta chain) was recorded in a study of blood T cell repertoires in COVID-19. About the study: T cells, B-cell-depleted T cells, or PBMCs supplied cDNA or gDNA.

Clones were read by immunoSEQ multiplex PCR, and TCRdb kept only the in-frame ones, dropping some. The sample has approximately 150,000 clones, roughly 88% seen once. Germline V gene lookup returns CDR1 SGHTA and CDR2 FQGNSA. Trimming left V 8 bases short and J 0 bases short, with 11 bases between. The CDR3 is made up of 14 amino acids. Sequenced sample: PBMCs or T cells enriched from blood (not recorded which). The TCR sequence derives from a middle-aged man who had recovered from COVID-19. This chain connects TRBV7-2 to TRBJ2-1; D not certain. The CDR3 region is CASFPPGSYNEQFF. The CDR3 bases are TGTGCCAGCTTCCCCCCGGGCTCCTACAATGAGCAGTTCTTC.